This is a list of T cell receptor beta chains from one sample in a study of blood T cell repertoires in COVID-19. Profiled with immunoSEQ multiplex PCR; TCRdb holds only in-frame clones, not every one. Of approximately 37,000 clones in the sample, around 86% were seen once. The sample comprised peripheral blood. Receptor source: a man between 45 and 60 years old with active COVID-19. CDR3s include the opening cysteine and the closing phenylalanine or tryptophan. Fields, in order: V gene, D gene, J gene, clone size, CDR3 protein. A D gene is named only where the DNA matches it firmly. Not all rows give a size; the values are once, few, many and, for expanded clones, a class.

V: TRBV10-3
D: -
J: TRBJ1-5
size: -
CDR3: CAISASDQGNQPQHF

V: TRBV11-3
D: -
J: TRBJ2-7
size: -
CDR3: CASSPGTLSYEQYF

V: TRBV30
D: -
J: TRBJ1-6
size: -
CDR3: CAWSTRGGQGSTKSPLHF

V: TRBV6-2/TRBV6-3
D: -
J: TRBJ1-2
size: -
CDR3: CASSEDYYGYTF

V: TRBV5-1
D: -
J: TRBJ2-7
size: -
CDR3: CASSLGMGGYEQYF

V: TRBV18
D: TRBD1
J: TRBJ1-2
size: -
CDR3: CASSQGQGRANYGYTF

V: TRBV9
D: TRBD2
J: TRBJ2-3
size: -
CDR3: CASSLSGGRTDTQYF

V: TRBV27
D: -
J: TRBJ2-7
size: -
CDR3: CASSLPDRLYEQYF

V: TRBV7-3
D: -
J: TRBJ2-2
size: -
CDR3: CASSTPGPRGGTGELFF

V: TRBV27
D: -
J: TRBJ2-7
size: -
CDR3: CASSLGTSYEQYF

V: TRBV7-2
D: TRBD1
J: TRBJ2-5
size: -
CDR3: CASSPGGYQETQYF

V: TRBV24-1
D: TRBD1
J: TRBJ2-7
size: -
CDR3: CATSDLNRGQLKDEQYF

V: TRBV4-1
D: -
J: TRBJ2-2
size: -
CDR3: CASSQAGELFF

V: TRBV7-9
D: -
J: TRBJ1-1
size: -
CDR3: CASSLARGGAFF

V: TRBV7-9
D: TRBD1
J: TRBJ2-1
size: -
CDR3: CASSNRDSYNEQFF

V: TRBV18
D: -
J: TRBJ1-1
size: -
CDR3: CASSPLARGLNTEAFF

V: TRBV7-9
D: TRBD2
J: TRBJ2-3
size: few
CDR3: CASSPRASGADTQYF

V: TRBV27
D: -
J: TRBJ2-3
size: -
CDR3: CASSSFRADTQYF

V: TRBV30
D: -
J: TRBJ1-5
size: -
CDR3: CAWSVTAGNQPQHF

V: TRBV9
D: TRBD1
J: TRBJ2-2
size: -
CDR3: CASSALVGTGHNTGELFF

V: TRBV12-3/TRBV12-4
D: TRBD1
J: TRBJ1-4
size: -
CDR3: CASSGDRGFLLFF

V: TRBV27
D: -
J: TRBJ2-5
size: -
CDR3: CASRQDRRGETQYF

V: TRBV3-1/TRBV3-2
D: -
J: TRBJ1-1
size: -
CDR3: CASSQGASTEAFF

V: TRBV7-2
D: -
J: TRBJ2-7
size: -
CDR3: CASSHSYEQYF

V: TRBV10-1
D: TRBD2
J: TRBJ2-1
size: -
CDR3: CARTRLAGENEQFF

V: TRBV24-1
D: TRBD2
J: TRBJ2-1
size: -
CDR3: CATSDWGGSNEQFF

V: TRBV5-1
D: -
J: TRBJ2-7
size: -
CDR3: CASSGIQYEQYF

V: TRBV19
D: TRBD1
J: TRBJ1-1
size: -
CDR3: CASSVGTGGTEAFF

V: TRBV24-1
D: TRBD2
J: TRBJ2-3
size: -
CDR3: CATSGAGARTDTQYF

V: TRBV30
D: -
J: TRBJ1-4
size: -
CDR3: CAWSPREGEKLFF

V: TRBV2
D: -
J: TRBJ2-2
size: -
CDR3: CASHLRGAPSGELFF

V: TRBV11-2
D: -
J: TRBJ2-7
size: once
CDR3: CASSPGLSYEQYF

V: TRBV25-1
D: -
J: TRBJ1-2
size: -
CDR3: CASRGGERGYGYTF

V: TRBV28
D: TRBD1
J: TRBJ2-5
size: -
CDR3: CASCPFTGGLETQYF

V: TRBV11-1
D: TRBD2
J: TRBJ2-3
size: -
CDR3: CASSLEAGESTDTQYF

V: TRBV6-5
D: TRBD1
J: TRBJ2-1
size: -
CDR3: CASSTGQGVRGEQFF

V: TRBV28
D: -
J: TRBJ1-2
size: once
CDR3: CASTFSGGAYGYTF

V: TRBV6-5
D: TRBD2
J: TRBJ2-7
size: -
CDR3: CATGIAGYYEQYF

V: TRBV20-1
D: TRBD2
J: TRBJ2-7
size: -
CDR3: CSLAGSYEQYF

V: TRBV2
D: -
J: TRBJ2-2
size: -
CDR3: CASKTGGAGELFF

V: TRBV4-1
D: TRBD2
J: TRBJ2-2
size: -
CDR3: CASSQASGSAGELFF

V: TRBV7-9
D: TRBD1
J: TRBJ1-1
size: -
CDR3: CASSQTGEAEAFF

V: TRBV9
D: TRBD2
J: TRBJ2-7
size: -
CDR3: CASSDSLSGGLYEQYF

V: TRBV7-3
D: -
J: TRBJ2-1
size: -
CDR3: CASSPQPLGLAYNEQFF

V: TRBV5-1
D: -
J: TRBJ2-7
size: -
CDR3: CASSLGRSYEQYF

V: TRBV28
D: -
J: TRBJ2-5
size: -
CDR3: CASSLLQETQYF

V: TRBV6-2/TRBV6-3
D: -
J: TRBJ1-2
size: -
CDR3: CASSYGSGQSGYTF

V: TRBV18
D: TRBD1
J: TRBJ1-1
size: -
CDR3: CASSRQGDTEAFF

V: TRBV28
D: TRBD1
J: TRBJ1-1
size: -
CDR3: CASPPQGVSSRNTEAFF

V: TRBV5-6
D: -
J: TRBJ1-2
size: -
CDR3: CASSLGHRGYGYTF